This entry features one TCR beta chain sequence. The antigen remains unidentified. Sample-barcoded 5' priming and a J-beta primer mix drove a second PCR of roughly 7 to 11 cycles. In TCRdb, the 5' RACE reads were re-called with MiXCR into one record per CDR3 protein. In the table there are around 970,000 distinct CDR3 sequences, roughly 51% of which are singletons. The CDR3 runs 16 residues. V was clipped by 3 bases and J by 1 base; unmatched bases: 5. This sample is drawn from a study of blood T cells in healthy people across ages. Whole-study results and caveats: Getting older went along with TCR beta diversity per million T cells dropping roughly linearly.

Each sample yielded at least 6 million isolated PBMCs. The V call is TRBV12-3 or TRBV12-4, the J call TRBJ2-5, with 10 bases fitting TRBD2. This clonotype was sampled from a woman between 55 and 75 years old in good health. Sequenced sample: blood. The CDR3: CASSLLAGVFQETQYF. The CDR3 DNA follows: TGTGCCAGCAGTTTGCTAGCGGGAGTGTTCCAAGAGACCCAGTACTTC.